One sample yielded the 9 T cell receptor beta chains listed below, sequenced in a study of radiation and T cells in renal cell carcinoma. Time point meaning: baseline pretreatment blood. The treatment is: 15 Gy SBRT to primary tumor, nephrectomy 4 weeks later. Sequencing used immunoSEQ multiplex PCR; TCRdb keeps in-frame clones, though not all of them. The sample includes 130,000 or so clones, 88% seen only once; the top ten take about 12%. The sequenced sample was blood, obtained from a patient whose treatment included radiotherapy and nephrectomy. Receptor source: a woman aged 45-65 years with renal cell carcinoma.

The gene calls are TRBV7-8 and TRBJ2-1, with D possibly being TRBD1 (6 bases). Germline CDR1 reads SGHVS; CDR2 reads FQNEAQ. The V end lost 6 bases, the J end lost 3 bases, and 18 bases lay between the germline ends. The CDR3 has 16 amino acids. The CDR3: CASRPQGTPVYNEQFF. CDR3 coding DNA: TGTGCCAGCAGGCCACAGGGCACCCCCGTCTACAATGAGCAGTTCTTC.

This chain links TRBV6-5 with TRBJ2-7; D call uncertain. The CDR3 runs 16 residues. The germline CDR1 and CDR2 sequences are MNHEY and SVGAGI. Between the trimmed V and J ends, which lost 4 bases and 5 bases, there was a span of 21 bases. The CDR3 nucleotides are TGTGCCAGCAGTTGGCAAAGAGGCAGGTTGAAGGACGAGCAGTACTTC. This translates into CASSWQRGRLKDEQYF.

The chain uses TRBV6-5 and TRBJ2-7; perhaps TRBD2 as D (5 bases). The CDR3 loop spans 16 amino acids. The V end lost 0 bases, the J end lost 0 bases, and 12 bases lay between the germline ends. The V gene's germline CDR1 is MNHEY and CDR2 SVGAGI. Here the CDR3 reads CASSYSPRRSSYEQYF. CDR3 coding DNA: TGTGCCAGCAGTTACTCGCCCCGGAGGAGCTCCTACGAGCAGTACTTC.

This sequence joins TRBV6-5 and TRBJ1-4; a possible D gene is TRBD1 (5 bases). The CDR3 has 14 amino acids. Looked up from germline, CDR1 is MNHEY and CDR2 is SVGAGI. Between the trimmed V and J ends, which lost 5 bases and 0 bases, there was a span of 7 bases. The CDR3 bases are TGTGCCAGCAGTATGACAGCAACTAATGAAAAACTGTTTTTT. Its translation is CASSMTATNEKLFF.

The chain employs TRBV6-1 and TRBJ2-3; perhaps TRBD2 as D (5 bases). This CDR3 is 14 amino acids long. In germline, CDR1 is MNHNS, CDR2 SASEGT. V gave up 1 base and J gave up 3 bases, with 8 bases separating them. CDR3 nucleotides: TGTGCCAGCAGTGAAGGAAGAGGGACAGATACGCAGTATTTT. It encodes CASSEGRGTDTQYF.

This chain links TRBV6-1 with TRBJ1-3; perhaps TRBD1 as D (6 bases). The germline gives CDR1 MNHNS, CDR2 SASEGT. The germline V and J ends were trimmed by 1 base and 9 bases, with 22 bases remaining between them. This CDR3 has 17 amino acids. Written as DNA, the CDR3 is TGTGCCAGCAGTGAAGAGGGGGGGGGAGCTCCGGCGGGCACCATATATTTT. It specifies CASSEEGGGAPAGTIYF.

This clone was detected only once. The chain joins TRBV9 to TRBJ2-1, with 7 bases identical to TRBD1. This CDR3 spans 16 amino acids. Germline V gives CDR1 SGDLS, CDR2 YYNGEE. J was trimmed by 4 bases and V by 4 bases; bases with no gene match: 11. The CDR3 DNA reads as TGTGCCAGCAGCAGGACAGGAAACCTGATATACAATGAGCAGTTCTTC. This sequence encodes CASSRTGNLIYNEQFF.

J is TRBJ2-3 and V is TRBV7-2; TRBD2 matches at 8 bases. Germline CDR1 reads SGHTA; CDR2 reads FQGNSA. The length of the CDR3 is 15 residues. Trimming removed 1 base from V and 6 bases from J; junction bases left unmatched: 6. The CDR3 spells CASSLDQRGRDTQYF. The CDR3 DNA sequence: TGTGCCAGCAGCTTAGACCAGCGGGGGCGGGATACGCAGTATTTT.

The gene calls are TRBV7-2 and TRBJ1-1, with D possibly being TRBD1 (6 bases). V dropped 3 bases and J dropped 7 bases, with 24 bases sitting between them. CDR3 size: 17 residues. From germline, CDR1 is SGHTA and CDR2 FQGNSA. CDR3 in DNA: TGTGCCAGCAGCTTGTTACAGGGCCACTCGACCTTAAATGAAGCTTTCTTT. As protein: CASSLLQGHSTLNEAFF.